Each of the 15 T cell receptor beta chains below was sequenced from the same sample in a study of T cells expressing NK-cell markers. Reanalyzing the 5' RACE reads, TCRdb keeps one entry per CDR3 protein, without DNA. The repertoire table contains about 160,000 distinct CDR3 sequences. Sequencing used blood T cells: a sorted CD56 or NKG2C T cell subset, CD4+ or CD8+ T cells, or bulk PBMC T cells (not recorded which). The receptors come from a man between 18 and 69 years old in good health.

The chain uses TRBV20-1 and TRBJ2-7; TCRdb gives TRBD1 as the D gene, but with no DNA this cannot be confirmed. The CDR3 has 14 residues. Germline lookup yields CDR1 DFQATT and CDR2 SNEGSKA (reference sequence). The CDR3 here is CSARDEGTAYEQYF.

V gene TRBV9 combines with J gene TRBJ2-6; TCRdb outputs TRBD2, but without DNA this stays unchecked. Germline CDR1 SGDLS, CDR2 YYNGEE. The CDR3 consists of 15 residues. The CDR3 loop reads CASSVEGLGANVLTF.

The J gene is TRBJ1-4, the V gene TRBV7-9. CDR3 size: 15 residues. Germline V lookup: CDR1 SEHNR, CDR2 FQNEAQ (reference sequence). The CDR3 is CASSLPSALNEKLFF.

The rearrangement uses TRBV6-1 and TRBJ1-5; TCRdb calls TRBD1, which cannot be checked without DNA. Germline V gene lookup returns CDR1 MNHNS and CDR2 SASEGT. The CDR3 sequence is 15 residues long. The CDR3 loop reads CASRQQGVINQPQHF.

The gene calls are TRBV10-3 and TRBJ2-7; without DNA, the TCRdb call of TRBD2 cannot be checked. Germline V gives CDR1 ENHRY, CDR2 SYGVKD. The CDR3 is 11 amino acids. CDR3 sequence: CAISSGYEQYF.

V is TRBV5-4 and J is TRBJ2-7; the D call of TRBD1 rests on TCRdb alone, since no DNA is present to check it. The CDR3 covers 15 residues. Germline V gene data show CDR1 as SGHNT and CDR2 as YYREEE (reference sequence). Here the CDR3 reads CASSHKQGVTYEQYF.

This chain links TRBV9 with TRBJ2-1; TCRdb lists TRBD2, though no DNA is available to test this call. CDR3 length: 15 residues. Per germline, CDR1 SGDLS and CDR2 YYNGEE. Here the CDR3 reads CASSPPAGGPMEQFF.

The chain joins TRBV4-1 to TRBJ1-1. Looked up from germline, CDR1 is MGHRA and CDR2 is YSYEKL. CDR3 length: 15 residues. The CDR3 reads CASSQGEGSDTEAFF.

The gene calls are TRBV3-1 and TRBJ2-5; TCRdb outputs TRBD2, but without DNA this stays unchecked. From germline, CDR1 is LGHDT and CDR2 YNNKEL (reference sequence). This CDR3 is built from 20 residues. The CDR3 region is CASSPPGTSLHFPPQETQYF.

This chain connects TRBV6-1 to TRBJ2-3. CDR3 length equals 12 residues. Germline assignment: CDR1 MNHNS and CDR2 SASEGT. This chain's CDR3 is CAGFLDADTQYF.

CDR3 protein: CASSFGIAAEAFF. This chain joins TRBV12-3 or TRBV12-4 and TRBJ1-1. This CDR3 spans 13 amino acids.

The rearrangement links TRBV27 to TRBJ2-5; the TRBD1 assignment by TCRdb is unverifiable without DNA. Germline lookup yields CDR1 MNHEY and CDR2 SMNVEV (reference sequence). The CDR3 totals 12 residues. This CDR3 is CASSFNPQTQYF.

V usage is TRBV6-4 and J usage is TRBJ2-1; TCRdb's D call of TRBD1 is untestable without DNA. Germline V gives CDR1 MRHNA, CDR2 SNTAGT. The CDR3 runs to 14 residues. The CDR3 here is CASSRDNSYNEQFF.

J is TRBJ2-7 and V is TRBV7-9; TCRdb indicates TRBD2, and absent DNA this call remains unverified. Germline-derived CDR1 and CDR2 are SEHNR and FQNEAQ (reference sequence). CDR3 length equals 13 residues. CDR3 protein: CAVRWGGLYEQYF. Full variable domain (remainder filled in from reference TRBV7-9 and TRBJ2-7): DTGVSQNPRHKITKRGQNVTFRCDPISEHNRLYWYRQTLGQGPEFLTYFQNEAQLEKSRLLSDRFSAERPKGSFSTLEIQRTEQGDSAMYLCAVRWGGLYEQYFGPGTRLTVT.

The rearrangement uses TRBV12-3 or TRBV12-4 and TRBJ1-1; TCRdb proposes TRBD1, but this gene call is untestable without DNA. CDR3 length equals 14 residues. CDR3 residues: CASTIGQGFTEAFF.